This TCR beta chain was captured in a study of shared clonotypes between healthy human individuals. Sequencing used immunoSEQ multiplex PCR; TCRdb keeps in-frame clones, though not all of them. The table lists fewer than 3 million clones, less than 95% of them singletons. Comment on this clone: Antigen specificity is unknown.

Findings and limits, study-wide: In a few donors, around 5% of naive CD4 clonotypes appeared in common. Only blood was sampled; tissue repertoires likely differ.

The CDR3 extends over 16 amino acids. V dropped 2 bases and J dropped 1 base, with 14 bases sitting between them. CDR1 and CDR2 (germline): GTSNPN, SVGIG (reference sequence). The TCR was taken from a man between 18 and 35 years old in good health. Some clones in this sample may be carry-over from other donors' samples. The specimen sequenced was naive CD4+ T cells from PBMCs. Indicated subset: CD45RA+ positively selected. The chain employs TRBV30 and TRBJ2-2; no reliable D call. The CDR3 coding sequence is TGTGCCTGGAGTCTAACCGCCCACCGGAACACCGGGGAGCTGTTTTTT. Amino acid sequence: CAWSLTAHRNTGELFF.